Below, one T cell receptor beta chain is given with its context. The target antigen is unknown. The sample comes from a study of T cells in Graves' hyperthyroidism and ophthalmopathy. Study-wide results and limits: Most thyroid clonotypes with frequency above 0.001 were detected in blood.

Ophthalmopathy cases met thresholds of Clinical Activity Score at least 3, NOSPECS grade at least 4 and duration under 3 months. Germline CDR1 reads SGHRS; CDR2 reads YFSETQ. This CDR3 has 14 residues. Trimming left V 4 bases short and J 6 bases short, with 13 bases between. Amplification yielded TCR beta CDR3 regions, with RNA transcripts as the source. The TCR CDR3 first-round RT-PCR relied on the HTBI primer set. TCRdb analysed the multiplex PCR reads with MiXCR anew, one entry per CDR3 protein. The top ten clones hold roughly 15% of a sample with over 500,000 distinct CDR3 sequences, more than 15% of them seen once.

The specimen was blood. The TCR comes from a young woman with Graves' ophthalmopathy. The V call is TRBV5-1, the J call TRBJ2-2; a weak D match, TRBD1 (5 bases). The CDR3 is CASSQNAGPGELFF. CDR3 bases: TGCGCCAGCAGCCAAAATGCAGGGCCCGGGGAGCTGTTTTTT.